The rows below give T cell receptor beta chains drawn from one sample of a study of CD8+ T cells in alopecia areata. TCRdb's table, derived via immunoSEQ multiplex PCR, lists solely in-frame clones and lacks some. Of 150,000 to 200,000 clones listed, about 53% are singletons. Material: CD8+ T cells sorted from blood, obtained at week 24, from a patient treated with tofacitinib. All receptors come from a human donor with alopecia areata. Each CDR3 is given with its conserved first and last residue. A D gene is named only where the DNA matches it firmly. Not every row has a clone size; where given, it reads once, few, many or a size class.

>NA|TRBJ2-7|TRBV6-6|NA
TGTGCCAGCCGTGACGCGCGGGAGCAGTACTTC
CASRDAREQYF
>NA|TRBJ2-7|TRBV29-1|NA
TGCAGCGTTGAGACAGGCCTTGCCTACGAGCAGTACTTC
CSVETGLAYEQYF
>few|TRBJ2-7|TRBV29-1|NA
TGCAGCGTTGAAGTACGGTCGGGGGACCCCTACGAGCAGTACTTC
CSVEVRSGDPYEQYF
>NA|TRBJ1-2|TRBV30|NA
TGTGCCTGGAGTGTACTAATGGGGGATGGCTACACCTTC
CAWSVLMGDGYTF
>few|TRBJ1-2|TRBV5-1|TRBD1
TGCGCCAGCAGCGAAGACAGGGGGCCCCCATCTTATGGCTACACCTTC
CASSEDRGPPSYGYTF
>NA|TRBJ1-2|TRBV29-1|NA
TGCAGCGTTGTAAGGTCAGGGGTTAGTAACTATGGCTACACCTTC
CSVVRSGVSNYGYTF
>few|TRBJ1-5|TRBV12-5|NA
TGTGCTAGTGGTCCCGGGACATCTAGCAATCAGCCCCAGCATTTT
CASGPGTSSNQPQHF
>NA|TRBJ1-1|TRBV5-1|NA
TGCGCCAGCAGCCCCATGGGGGGCACTGAAGCTTTCTTT
CASSPMGGTEAFF
>NA|TRBJ2-7|TRBV10-3|NA
TGTGCCTCGGAGGACAGTAGCTCCTACGAGCAGTACTTC
CASEDSSSYEQYF
>few|TRBJ2-7|TRBV30|NA
TGTGCCTGGAGTGTATCAGAAACCTACGAGCAGTACTTC
CAWSVSETYEQYF
>NA|TRBJ1-1|TRBV13|TRBD1
TGTGCCAGCAGCTTAGGTCGGACAGGGGGCGAGATAGCTTTCTTT
CASSLGRTGGEIAFF
>few|TRBJ1-1|TRBV29-1|NA
TGCAGCGTTGCGGTCAGGGAGGCCACTGAAGCTTTCTTT
CSVAVREATEAFF
>NA|TRBJ2-7|TRBV7-9|TRBD2
TGTGCCAGCAGCTTACCAACTAGCGGGGGGTCCTACGAGCAGTACTTC
CASSLPTSGGSYEQYF
>few|TRBJ1-2|TRBV29-1|NA
TGCAGCGTTGAGAATGGGGACTATGGCTACACCTTC
CSVENGDYGYTF
>NA|TRBJ2-7|TRBV13|NA
TGTGCCAGCAGCCCGCCGAGCTCCTACGAGCAGTACTTC
CASSPPSSYEQYF
>NA|TRBJ1-6|TRBV6-5|TRBD1
TGTGCCAGCACACCACGCCGGGACAGCCATTCACCCCTCCACTTT
CASTPRRDSHSPLHF
>NA|TRBJ1-1|TRBV5-1|NA
TGCGCCAGCAGCCTAAACTTCAGGGTTTCTATGAACACTGAAGCTTTCTTT
CASSLNFRVSMNTEAFF
>few|TRBJ2-2|TRBV6-4|NA
TGTGCCAGCAGTGCAACGAACACCGGGGAGCTGTTTTTT
CASSATNTGELFF
>NA|TRBJ1-1|TRBV9|NA
TGTGCCAGCAGCCCCGGTTACGGGATGAACACTGAAGCTTTCTTT
CASSPGYGMNTEAFF
>NA|TRBJ1-2|TRBV28|NA
TGTGCCAGCAGTTTAGGGCACGGGGACGGCTACACCTTC
CASSLGHGDGYTF
>NA|TRBJ1-4|TRBV7-7|NA
TGTGCCAGCAGCACCAACGGGGGCCCCAGGGCCTTT
CASSTNGGPRAF
>once|TRBJ2-5|TRBV11-2|NA
TGTGCCAGCAGCTTAGAACTGGCAGGACAAGAGACCCAGTACTTC
CASSLELAGQETQYF
>NA|TRBJ2-5|TRBV9|NA
TGTGCCAGCAGCGGCGTCAGGGAGGAGACCCAGTACTTC
CASSGVREETQYF
>once|TRBJ1-2|TRBV27|NA
TGTGCCAGCAGCTCTCTCTCTAGGACAACCAATGGCTACACCTTC
CASSSLSRTTNGYTF